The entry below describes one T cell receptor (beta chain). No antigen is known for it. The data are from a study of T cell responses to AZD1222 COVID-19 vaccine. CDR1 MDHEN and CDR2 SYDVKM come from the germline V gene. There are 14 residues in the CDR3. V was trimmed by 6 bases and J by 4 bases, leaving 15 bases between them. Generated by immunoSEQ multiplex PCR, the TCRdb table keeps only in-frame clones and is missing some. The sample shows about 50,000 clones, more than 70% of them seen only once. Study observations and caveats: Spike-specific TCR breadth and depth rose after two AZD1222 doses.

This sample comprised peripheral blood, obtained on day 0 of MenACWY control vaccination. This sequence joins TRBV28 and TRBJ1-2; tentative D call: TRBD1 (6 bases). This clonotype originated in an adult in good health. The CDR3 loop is CASRGAGVGYGYTF. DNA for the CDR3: TGTGCCAGCAGAGGAGCAGGGGTGGGCTATGGCTACACCTTC.